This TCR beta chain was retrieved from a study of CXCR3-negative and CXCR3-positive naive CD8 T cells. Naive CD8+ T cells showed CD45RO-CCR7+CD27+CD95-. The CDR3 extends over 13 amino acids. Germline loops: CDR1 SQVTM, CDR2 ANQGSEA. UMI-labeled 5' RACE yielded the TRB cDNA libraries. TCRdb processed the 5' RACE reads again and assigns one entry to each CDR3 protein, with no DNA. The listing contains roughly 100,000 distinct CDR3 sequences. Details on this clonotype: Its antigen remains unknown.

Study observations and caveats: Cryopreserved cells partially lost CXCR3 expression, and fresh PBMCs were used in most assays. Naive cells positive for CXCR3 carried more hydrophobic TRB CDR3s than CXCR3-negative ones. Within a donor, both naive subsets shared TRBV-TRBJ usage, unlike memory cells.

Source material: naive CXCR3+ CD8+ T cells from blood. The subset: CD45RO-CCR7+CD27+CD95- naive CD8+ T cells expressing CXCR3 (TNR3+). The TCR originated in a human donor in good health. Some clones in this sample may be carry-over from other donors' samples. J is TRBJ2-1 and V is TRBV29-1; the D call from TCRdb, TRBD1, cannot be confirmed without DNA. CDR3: CSVEDNRGREQFF.